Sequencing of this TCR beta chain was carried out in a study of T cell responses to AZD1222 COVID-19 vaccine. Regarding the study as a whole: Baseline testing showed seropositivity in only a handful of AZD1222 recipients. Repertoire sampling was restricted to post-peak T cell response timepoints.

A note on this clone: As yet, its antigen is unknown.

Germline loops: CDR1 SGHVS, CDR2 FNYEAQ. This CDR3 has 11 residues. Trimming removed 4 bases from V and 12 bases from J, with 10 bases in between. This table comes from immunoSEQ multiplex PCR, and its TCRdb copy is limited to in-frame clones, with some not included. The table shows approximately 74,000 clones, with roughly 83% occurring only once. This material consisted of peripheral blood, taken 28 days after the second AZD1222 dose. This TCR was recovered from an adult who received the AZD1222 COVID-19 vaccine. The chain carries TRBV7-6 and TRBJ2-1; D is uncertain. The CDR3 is CASSSGTVQFF. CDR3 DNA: TGTGCCAGCAGCTCCGGTACGGTGCAGTTCTTC. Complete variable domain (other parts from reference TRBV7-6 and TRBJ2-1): GAGVSQSPRYKVTKRGQDVALRCDPISGHVSLYWYRQALGQGPEFLTYFNYEAQQDKSGLPNDRFSAERPEGSISTLTIQRTEQRDSAMYRCASSSGTVQFFGPGTRLTVL.